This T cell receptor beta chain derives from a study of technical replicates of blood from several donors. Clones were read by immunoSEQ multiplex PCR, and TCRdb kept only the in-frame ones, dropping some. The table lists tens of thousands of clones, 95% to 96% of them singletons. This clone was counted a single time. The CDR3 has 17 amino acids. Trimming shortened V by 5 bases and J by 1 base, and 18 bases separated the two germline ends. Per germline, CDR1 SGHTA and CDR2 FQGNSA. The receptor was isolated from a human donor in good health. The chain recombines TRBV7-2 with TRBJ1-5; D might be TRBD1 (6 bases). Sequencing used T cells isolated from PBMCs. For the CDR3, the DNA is TGTGCCAGCAGCCCGCGGGGGGGCGCAGGGAGCAATCAGCCCCAGCATTTT. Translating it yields CASSPRGGAGSNQPQHF.